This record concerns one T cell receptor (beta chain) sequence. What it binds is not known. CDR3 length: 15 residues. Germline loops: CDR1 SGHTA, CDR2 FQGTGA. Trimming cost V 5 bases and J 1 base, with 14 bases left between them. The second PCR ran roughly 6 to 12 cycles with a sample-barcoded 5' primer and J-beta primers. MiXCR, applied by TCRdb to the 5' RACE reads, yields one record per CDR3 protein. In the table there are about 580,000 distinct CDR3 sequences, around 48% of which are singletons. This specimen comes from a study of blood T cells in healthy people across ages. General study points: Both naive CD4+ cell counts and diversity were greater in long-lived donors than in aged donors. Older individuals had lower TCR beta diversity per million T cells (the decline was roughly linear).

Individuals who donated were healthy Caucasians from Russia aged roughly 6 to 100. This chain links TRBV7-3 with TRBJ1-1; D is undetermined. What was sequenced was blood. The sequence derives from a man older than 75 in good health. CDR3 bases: TGTGCCAGCAGCCCTATCCCGGGAGGGAACACTGAAGCTTTCTTT. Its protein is CASSPIPGGNTEAFF. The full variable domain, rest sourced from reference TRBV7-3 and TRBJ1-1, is GAGVSQTPSNKVTEKGKYVELRCDPISGHTALYWYRQSLGQGPEFLIYFQGTGAADDSGLPNDRFFAVRPEGSVSTLKIQRTERGDSAVYLCASSPIPGGNTEAFFGQGTRLTVV.